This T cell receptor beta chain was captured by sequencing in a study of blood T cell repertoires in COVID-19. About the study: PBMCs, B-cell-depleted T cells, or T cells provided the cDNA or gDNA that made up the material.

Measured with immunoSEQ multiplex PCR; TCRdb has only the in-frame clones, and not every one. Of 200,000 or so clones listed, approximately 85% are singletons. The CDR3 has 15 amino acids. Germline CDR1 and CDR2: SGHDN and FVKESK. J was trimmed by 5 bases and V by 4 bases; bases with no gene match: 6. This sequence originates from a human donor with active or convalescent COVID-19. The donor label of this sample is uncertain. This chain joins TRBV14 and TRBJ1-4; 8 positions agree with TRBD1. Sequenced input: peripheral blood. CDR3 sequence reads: CASSPGGTGNEKLFF. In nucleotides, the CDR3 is TGTGCCAGCAGCCCAGGGGGGACAGGAAATGAAAAACTGTTTTTT.